This paragraph reports one T cell receptor beta chain. This entry is derived from a study of blood T cell repertoires in COVID-19. Study-level background: Italy, Spain and the United States were the sources of the convalescent and acute COVID-19 samples. T cells, B-cell-depleted T cells, or PBMCs provided the cDNA or gDNA that served as material.

In the authors' workflow: Estimates of nucleated cell counts were drawn from the amplification of reference gene primers. TCRdb's table, derived via immunoSEQ multiplex PCR, lists solely in-frame clones and lacks some. The V and J calls and clone size come from that table; D and trimming were worked out from the DNA. This table holds 100,000 to 130,000 clones, more than 70% found once. Sequencing was done on a sample of peripheral blood. The sequence was collected from a man aged 45-65 years with active or convalescent COVID-19.

CDR3 loop: CASSQVVGRDEQYF. The DNA for the CDR3 is TGCGCCAGCAGCCAAGTTGTAGGCCGGGACGAGCAGTACTTC. The V and J genes are TRBV4-3 and TRBJ2-7; D not resolved. Germline V gives CDR1 LGHNA, CDR2 YSLEER. Trimming stripped 1 base from V and 5 bases from J, with 12 bases between. CDR3 length equals 14 residues.